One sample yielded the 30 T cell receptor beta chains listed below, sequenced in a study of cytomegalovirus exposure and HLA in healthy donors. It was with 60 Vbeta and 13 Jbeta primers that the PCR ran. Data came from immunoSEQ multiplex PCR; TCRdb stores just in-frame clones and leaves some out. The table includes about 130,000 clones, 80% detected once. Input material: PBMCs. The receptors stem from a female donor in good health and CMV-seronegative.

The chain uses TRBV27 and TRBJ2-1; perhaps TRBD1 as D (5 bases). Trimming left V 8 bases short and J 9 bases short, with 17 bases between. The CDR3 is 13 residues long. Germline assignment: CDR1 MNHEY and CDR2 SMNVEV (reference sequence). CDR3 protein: CASGGYPRAEQFF. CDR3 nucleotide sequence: TGTGCCAGCGGTGGCTACCCCAGGGCTGAGCAGTTCTTC.

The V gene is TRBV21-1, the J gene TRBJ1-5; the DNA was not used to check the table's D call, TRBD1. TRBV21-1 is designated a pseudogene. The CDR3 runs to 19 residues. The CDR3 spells CASSKPSPGTRYSNQPQHF. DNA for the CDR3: TGTGCCAGCAGCAAACCAAGTCCCGGGACAAGATATAGCAATCAGCCCCAGCATTTT.

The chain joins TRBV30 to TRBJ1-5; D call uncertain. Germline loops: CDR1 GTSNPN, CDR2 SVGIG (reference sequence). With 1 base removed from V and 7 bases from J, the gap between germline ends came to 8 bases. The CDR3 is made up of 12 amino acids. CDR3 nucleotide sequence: TGTGCCTGGAGTGGCGGCGGGCAGCCCCAGCATTTT. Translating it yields CAWSGGGQPQHF.

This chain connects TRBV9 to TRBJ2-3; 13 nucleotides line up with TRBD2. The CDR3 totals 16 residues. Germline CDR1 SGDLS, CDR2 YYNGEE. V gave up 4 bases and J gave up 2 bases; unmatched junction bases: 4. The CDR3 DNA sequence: TGTGCCAGCAGCACTGGGACTAGCGGGGCCACAGATACGCAGTATTTT. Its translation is CASSTGTSGATDTQYF.

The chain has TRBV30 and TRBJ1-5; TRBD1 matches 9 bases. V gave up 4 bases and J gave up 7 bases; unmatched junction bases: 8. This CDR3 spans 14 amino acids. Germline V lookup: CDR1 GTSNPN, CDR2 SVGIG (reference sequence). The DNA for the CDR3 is TGTGCCTGGACCCGGACAGGGGCCTACCAGCCCCAGCATTTT. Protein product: CAWTRTGAYQPQHF.

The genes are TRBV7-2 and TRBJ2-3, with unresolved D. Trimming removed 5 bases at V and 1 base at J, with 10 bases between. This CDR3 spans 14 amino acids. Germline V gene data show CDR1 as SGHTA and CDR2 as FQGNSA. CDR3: CASSPLLGTDTQYF. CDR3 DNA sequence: TGTGCCAGCAGCCCTTTACTGGGCACAGATACGCAGTATTTT.

The CDR3 DNA is TGTGCCAGCAGCCAAGCACAATCTAGAACATCTACGCAGTATTTT. It translates to CASSQAQSRTSTQYF. The V gene is TRBV14, the J gene TRBJ2-3; D gene unclear. This CDR3 comprises 15 residues. From germline, CDR1 is SGHDN and CDR2 FVKESK. Trimming took 1 base from V and 8 from J, leaving 16 bases between them.

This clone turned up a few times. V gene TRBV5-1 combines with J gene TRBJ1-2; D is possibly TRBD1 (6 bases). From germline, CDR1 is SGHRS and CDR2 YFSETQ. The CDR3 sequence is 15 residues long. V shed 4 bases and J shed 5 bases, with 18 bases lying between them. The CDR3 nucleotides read TGCGCCAGCAGCCCTTCCCGGGACATACTTTATGGCTACACCTTC. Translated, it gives CASSPSRDILYGYTF.

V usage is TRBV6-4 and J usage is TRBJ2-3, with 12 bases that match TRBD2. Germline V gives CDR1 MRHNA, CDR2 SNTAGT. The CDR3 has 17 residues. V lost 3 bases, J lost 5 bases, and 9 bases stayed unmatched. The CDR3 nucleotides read TGTGCCAGCAGTGAGGAGGCTAGCGGGGGGGCCGTAGATACGCAGTATTTT. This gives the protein CASSEEASGGAVDTQYF.

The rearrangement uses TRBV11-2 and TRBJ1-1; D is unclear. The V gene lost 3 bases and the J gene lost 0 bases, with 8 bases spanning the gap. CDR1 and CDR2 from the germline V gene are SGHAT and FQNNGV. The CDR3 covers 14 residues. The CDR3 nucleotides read TGTGCCAGCAGCTTTTATTGGCTGAACACTGAAGCTTTCTTT. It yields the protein CASSFYWLNTEAFF.

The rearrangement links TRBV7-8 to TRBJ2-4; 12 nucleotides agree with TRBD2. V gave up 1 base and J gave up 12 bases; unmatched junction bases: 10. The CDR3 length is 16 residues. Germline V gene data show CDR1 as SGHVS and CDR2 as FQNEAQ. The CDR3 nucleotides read TGTGCCAGCAGCTTAGGGGGACTAGCGGGTCGAGACAGTCAGTACTTC. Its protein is CASSLGGLAGRDSQYF.

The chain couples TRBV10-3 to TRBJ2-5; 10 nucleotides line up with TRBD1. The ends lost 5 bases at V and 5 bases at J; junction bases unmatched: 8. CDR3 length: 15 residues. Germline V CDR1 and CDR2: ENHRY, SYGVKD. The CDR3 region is CAISYSTGGQETQYF. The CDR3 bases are TGTGCCATCAGTTATTCGACAGGGGGCCAGGAGACCCAGTACTTC.

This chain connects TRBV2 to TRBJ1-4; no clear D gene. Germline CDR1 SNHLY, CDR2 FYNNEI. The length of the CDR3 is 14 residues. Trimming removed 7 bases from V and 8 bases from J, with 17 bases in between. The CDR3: CASNPELRREKLFF. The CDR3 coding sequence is TGTGCCAGCAATCCGGAGCTTAGGAGGGAAAAACTGTTTTTT.

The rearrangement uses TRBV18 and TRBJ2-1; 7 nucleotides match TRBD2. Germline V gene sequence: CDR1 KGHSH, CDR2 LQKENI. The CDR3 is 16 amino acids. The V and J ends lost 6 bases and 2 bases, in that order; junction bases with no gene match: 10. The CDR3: CASSPQAGSPYNEQFF. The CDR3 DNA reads TGTGCCAGCTCCCCTCAAGCGGGATCCCCCTACAATGAGCAGTTCTTC.

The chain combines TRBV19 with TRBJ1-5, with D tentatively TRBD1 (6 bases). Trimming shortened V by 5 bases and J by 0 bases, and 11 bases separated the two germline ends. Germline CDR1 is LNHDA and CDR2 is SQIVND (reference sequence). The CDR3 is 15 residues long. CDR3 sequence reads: CASSANRVSNQPQHF. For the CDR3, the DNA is TGTGCCAGTAGTGCCAACAGGGTTAGCAATCAGCCCCAGCATTTT.

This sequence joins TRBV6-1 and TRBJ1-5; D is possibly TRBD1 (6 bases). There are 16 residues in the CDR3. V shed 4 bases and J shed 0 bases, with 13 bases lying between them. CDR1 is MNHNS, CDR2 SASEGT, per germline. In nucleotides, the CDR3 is TGTGCCAGCAGTGGGCAGGGGTCATATAGCAATCAGCCCCAGCATTTT. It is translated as CASSGQGSYSNQPQHF.

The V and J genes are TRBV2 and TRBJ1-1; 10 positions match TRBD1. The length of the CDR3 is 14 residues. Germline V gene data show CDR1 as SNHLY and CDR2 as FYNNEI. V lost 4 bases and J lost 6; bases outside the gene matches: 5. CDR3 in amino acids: CASSGQGAGAEAFF. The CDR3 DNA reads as TGTGCCAGCAGTGGACAGGGGGCGGGGGCTGAAGCTTTCTTT.

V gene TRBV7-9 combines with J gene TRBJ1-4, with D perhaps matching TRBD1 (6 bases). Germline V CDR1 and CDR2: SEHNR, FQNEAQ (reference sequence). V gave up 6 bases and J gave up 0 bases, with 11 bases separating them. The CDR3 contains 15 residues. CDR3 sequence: CASSRDTTTNEKLFF. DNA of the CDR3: TGTGCCAGCAGTCGGGACACTACAACTAATGAAAAACTGTTTTTT.

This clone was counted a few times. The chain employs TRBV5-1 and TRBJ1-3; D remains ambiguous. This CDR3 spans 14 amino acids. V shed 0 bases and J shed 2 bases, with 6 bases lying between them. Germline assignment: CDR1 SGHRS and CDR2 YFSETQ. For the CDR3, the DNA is TGCGCCAGCAGCTTGGGGTCAGCTGGAAACACCATATATTTT. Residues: CASSLGSAGNTIYF.

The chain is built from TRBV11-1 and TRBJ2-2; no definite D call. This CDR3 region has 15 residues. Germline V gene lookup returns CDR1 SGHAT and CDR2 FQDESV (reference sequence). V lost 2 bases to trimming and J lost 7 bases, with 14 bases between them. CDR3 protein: CASSLSVVSGGELFF. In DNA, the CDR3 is TGTGCCAGCAGCTTATCGGTAGTCTCGGGCGGGGAGCTGTTTTTT.

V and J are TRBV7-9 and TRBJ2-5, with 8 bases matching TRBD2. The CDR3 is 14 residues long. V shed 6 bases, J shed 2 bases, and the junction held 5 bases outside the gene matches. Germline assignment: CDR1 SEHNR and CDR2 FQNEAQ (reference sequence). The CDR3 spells CASSSTSGQETQYF. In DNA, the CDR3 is TGTGCCAGCAGTTCAACTAGCGGACAAGAGACCCAGTACTTC. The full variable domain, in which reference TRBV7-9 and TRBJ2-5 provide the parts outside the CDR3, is DTGVSQNPRHKITKRGQNVTFRCDPISEHNRLYWYRQTLGQGPEFLTYFQNEAQLEKSRLLSDRFSAERPKGSFSTLEIQRTEQGDSAMYLCASSSTSGQETQYFGPGTRLLVL.

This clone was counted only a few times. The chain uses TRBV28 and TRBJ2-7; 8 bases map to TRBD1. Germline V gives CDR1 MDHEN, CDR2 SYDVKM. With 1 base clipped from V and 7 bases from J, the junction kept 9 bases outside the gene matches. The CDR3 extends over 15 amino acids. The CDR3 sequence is CASSLSGTGTREQYF. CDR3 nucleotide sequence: TGTGCCAGCAGTTTATCAGGGACAGGAACTCGGGAGCAGTACTTC.

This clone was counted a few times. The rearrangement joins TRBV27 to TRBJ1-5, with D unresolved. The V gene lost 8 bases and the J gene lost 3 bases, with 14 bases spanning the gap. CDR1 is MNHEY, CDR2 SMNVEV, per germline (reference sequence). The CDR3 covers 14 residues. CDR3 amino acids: CASRPRVLNQPQHF. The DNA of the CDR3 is TGTGCCAGCCGCCCCCGGGTGCTCAATCAGCCCCAGCATTTT.

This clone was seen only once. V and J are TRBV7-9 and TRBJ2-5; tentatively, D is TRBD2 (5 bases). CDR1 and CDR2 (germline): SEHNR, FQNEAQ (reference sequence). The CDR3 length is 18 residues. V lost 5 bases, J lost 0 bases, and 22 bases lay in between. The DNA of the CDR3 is TGTGCCAGCAGCAAACGAGGGCTGCTGGGTCGGTACCAAGAGACCCAGTACTTC. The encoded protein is CASSKRGLLGRYQETQYF.

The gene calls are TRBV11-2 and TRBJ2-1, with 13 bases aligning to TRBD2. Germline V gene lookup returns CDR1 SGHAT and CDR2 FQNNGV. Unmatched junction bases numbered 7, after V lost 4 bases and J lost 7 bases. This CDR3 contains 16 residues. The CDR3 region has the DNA TGTGCCAGCAGCTCGCCGGGACTAGCGGGGTTAAATGAGCAGTTCTTC. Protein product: CASSSPGLAGLNEQFF. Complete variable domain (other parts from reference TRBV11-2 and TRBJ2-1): EAGVAQSPRYKIIEKRQSVAFWCNPISGHATLYWYQQILGQGPKLLIQFQNNGVVDDSQLPKDRFSAERLKGVDSTLKIQPAKLEDSAVYLCASSSPGLAGLNEQFFGPGTRLTVL.

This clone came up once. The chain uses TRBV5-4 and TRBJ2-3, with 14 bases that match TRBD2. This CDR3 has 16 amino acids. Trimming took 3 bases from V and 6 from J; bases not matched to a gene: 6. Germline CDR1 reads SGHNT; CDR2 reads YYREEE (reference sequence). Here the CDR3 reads CASSSRTSGGLDTQYF. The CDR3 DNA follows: TGTGCCAGCAGCTCCCGGACTAGCGGGGGGCTGGATACGCAGTATTTT.

CDR3 coding DNA: TGTGCCAGCAGCGTAGCCGACAGGGATCGGGGTGGCTATGGCTACACCTTC. It specifies CASSVADRDRGGYGYTF. The chain joins TRBV9 to TRBJ1-2; 7 bases match TRBD1. Germline V gene data show CDR1 as SGDLS and CDR2 as YYNGEE. Trimming cost V 0 bases and J 4 bases; bases outside gene matches: 12. This CDR3 is 17 amino acids long.

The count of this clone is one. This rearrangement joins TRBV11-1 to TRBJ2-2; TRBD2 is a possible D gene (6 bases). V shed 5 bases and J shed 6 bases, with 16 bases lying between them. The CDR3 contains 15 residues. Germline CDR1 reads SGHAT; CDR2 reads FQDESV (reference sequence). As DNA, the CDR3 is TGTGCCAGCAGCACTACCGGGAGACAGTCCGGGGAGCTGTTTTTT. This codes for CASSTTGRQSGELFF.

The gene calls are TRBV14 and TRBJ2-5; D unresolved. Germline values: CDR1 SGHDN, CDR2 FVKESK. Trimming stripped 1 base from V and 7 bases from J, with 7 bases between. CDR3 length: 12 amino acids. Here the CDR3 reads CASSQVVGTQYF. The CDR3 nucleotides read TGTGCCAGCAGCCAAGTCGTCGGGACCCAGTACTTC. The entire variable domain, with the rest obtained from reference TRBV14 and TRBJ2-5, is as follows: EAGVTQFPSHSVIEKGQTVTLRCDPISGHDNLYWYRRVMGKEIKFLLHFVKESKQDESGMPNNRFLAERTGGTYSTLKVQPAELEDSGVYFCASSQVVGTQYFGPGTRLLVL.

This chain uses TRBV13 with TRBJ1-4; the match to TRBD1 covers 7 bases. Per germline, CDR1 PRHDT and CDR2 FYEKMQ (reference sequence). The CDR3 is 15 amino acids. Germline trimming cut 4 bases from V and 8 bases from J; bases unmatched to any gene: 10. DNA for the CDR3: TGTGCCAGCAGCTCGGAGACGCAGGGGGAGGAAAAACTGTTTTTT. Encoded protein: CASSSETQGEEKLFF.